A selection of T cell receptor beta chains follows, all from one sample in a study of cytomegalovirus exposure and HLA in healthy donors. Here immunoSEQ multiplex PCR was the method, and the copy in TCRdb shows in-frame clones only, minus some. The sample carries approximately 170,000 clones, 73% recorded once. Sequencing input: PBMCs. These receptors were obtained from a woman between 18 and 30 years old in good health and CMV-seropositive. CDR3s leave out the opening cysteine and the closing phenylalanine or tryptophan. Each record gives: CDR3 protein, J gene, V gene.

CDR3: ASSQLSDRGYEQY
J: TRBJ2-7
V: TRBV4-2

CDR3: ASSLDRNYGYT
J: TRBJ1-2
V: TRBV14

CDR3: ATSRVPSLYTDTQY
J: TRBJ2-3
V: TRBV15

CDR3: ASSPTIPFNTQY
J: TRBJ2-3
V: TRBV5-1

CDR3: ASSFYQGVDAF
J: TRBJ1-1
V: TRBV27

CDR3: AWSPSYAGNTIY
J: TRBJ1-3
V: TRBV30

CDR3: ASTGLDRGHGYT
J: TRBJ1-2
V: TRBV13

CDR3: SVEDPGQGQNIQY
J: TRBJ2-4
V: TRBV29-1

CDR3: ASSYNGQTNSPLH
J: TRBJ1-6
V: TRBV6-5

CDR3: AWSPRGRTEAF
J: TRBJ1-1
V: TRBV30

CDR3: ASSSSRDIQETQY
J: TRBJ2-5
V: TRBV5-1

CDR3: ASSQDRGQKEQY
J: TRBJ2-7
V: TRBV7-2

CDR3: ASSGGKEQY
J: TRBJ2-7
V: TRBV11-2

CDR3: ASRELGGGEKLF
J: TRBJ1-4
V: TRBV11-2